This T cell receptor (beta chain) was obtained from a study of identifying expanded T cells in peripheral blood. Germline V CDR1 and CDR2: SEHNR, FQNEAQ (reference sequence). The CDR3 extends over 14 amino acids. V lost 5 bases and J 12 bases, leaving 20 bases between the germline ends. The protocol was immunoSEQ multiplex PCR, while the TCRdb copy is restricted to in-frame clones and leaves out a portion. The table has about 100,000 clones, around nine tenths seen once. Material: blood. This sequence joins TRBV7-9 and TRBJ2-1, with a possible D match to TRBD2 (5 bases). The sequence came from a person between 18 and 70 years old in good health. CDR3 bases: TGTGCCAGCAGCACCCGACCCCGGGGTGTTCTGCAGTTCTTC. As protein: CASSTRPRGVLQFF.